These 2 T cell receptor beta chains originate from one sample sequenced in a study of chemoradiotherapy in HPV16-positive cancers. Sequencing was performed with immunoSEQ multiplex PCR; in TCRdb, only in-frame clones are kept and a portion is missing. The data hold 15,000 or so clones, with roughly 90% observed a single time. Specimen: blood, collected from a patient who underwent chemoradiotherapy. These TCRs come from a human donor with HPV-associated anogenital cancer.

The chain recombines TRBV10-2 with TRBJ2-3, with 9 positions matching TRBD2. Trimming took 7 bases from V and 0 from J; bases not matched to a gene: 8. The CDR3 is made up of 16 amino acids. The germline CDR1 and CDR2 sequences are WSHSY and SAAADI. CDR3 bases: TGCGCCAGCAACCCTTTGCTAGCGGGGAGCACAGATACGCAGTATTTT. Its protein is CASNPLLAGSTDTQYF.

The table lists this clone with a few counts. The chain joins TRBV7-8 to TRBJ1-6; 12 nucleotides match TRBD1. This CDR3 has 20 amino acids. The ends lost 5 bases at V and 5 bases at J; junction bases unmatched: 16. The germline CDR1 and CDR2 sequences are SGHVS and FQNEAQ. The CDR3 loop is CASSHYLPWGTGGDNSPLHF. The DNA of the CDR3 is TGTGCCAGCAGCCATTATTTGCCCTGGGGGACAGGGGGCGATAATTCACCCCTCCACTTT.